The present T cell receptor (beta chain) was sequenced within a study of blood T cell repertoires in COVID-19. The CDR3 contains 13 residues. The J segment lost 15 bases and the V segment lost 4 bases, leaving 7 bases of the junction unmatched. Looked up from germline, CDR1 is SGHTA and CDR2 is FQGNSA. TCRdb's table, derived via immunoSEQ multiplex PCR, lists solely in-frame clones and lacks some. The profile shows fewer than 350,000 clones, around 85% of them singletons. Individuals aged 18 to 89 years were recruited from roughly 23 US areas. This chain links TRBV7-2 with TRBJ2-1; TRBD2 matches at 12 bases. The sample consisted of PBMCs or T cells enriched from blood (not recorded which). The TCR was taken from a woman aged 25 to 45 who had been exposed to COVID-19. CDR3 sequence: CASSSSGRAYPFF. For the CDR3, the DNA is TGTGCCAGCAGCTCTAGCGGGAGGGCCTATCCGTTCTTC. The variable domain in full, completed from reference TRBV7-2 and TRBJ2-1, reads GAGVSQSPSNKVTEKGKDVELRCDPISGHTALYWYRQSLGQGLEFLIYFQGNSAPDKSGLPSDRFSAERTGGSVSTLTIQRTQQEDSAVYLCASSSSGRAYPFFGPGTRLTVL.